These T cell receptor beta chains were read from a single sample in a study of cytomegalovirus exposure and HLA in healthy donors. Clones were read by immunoSEQ multiplex PCR, and TCRdb kept only the in-frame ones, dropping some. The sample lists 150,000 or so clones, around 80% seen once, with 13% in the top ten. Source material: PBMCs. The receptors shown here come from a man aged 35 to 55 in good health and CMV-seropositive. Each CDR3 is given with its conserved first and last residue. The D gene is left open where the match is weak. Rows may omit the clone size; those that give it use once, few, many or a size class.

>NA|NA|TRBV27|TRBJ2-1
CASSFSSFNRKISNNEQFF
TGTGCCAGCAGTTTCTCCTCGTTTAACAGGAAGATTTCGAACAATGAGCAGTTCTTC
>once|TRBD2|TRBV7-6|TRBJ2-2
CASSPDRTLAGVGTGELFF
TGTGCCAGCAGCCCCGACCGAACCCTAGCGGGAGTTGGGACCGGGGAGCTGTTTTTT
>NA|TRBD2|TRBV4-3|TRBJ2-4
CASSQGTSGREDIQYF
TGCGCCAGCAGCCAAGGAACTAGCGGGAGGGAGGACATTCAGTACTTC
>few|TRBD2|TRBV29-1|TRBJ2-1
CSASGTSHPSSYNEQFF
TGCAGCGCTTCCGGGACTAGTCATCCGAGCTCCTACAATGAGCAGTTCTTC
>few|TRBD1|TRBV28|TRBJ1-4
CASSGLGTGGEKLFF
TGTGCCAGCAGTGGCCTCGGGACAGGGGGCGAAAAACTGTTTTTT
>NA|TRBD1|TRBV7-2|TRBJ1-2
CASSPGQQSGYTF
TGTGCCAGCAGCCCGGGACAGCAGTCCGGCTACACCTTC
>NA|NA|TRBV4-1|TRBJ2-7
CASSPQGTYEQYF
TGCGCCAGCAGCCCCCAGGGGACCTACGAGCAGTACTTC
>NA|TRBD2|TRBV6-6|TRBJ2-7
CASSREGGFYEQYF
TGTGCCAGCAGTCGGGAGGGGGGTTTCTACGAGCAGTACTTC
>NA|TRBD2|TRBV2|TRBJ2-1
CASSVLAVSYNEQFF
TGTGCCAGCAGTGTCCTAGCGGTTTCCTACAATGAGCAGTTCTTC
>NA|NA|TRBV19|TRBJ2-1
CASTRTSVPLINEQFF
TGTGCCAGTACACGAACTTCCGTCCCACTTATTAATGAGCAGTTCTTC
>NA|NA|TRBV6-1|TRBJ1-2
CASSLGGELMGYTF
TGTGCCAGCAGCCTAGGGGGGGAGTTGATGGGCTACACCTTC
>NA|TRBD1|TRBV5-1|TRBJ1-1
CASSTKTGPNTEAFF
TGCGCCAGCAGCACTAAGACAGGGCCGAACACTGAAGCTTTCTTT
>NA|NA|TRBV27|TRBJ1-5
CASSLLGGLGQPQHF
TGTGCCAGCAGTTTATTGGGGGGACTCGGGCAGCCCCAGCATTTT
>NA|TRBD2|TRBV6-1|TRBJ2-3
CASREGSGKNTDTQYF
TGTGCCAGCAGAGAAGGTAGCGGGAAAAACACAGATACGCAGTATTTT
>NA|NA|TRBV25-1|TRBJ1-2
CASSGAGNNYGYTF
TGTGCCAGCAGTGGGGCGGGAAATAACTATGGCTACACCTTC
>NA|TRBD1|TRBV5-1|TRBJ1-4
CASSSGQGGEKLFF
TGCGCCAGCAGCTCGGGACAGGGTGGCGAAAAACTGTTTTTT
>once|NA|TRBV19|TRBJ2-3
CASSYSTTDTQYF
TGTGCCAGTAGTTACTCTACCACAGATACGCAGTATTTT
>NA|TRBD2|TRBV5-6|TRBJ2-5
CASSLNLGLAGLKETQYF
TGTGCCAGCAGCTTGAATTTGGGGCTAGCGGGTTTAAAAGAGACCCAGTACTTC
>NA|NA|TRBV9|TRBJ1-2
CASSAGHPANYGYTF
TGTGCCAGCAGCGCGGGACACCCAGCTAACTATGGCTACACCTTC
>NA|NA|TRBV27|TRBJ2-2
CASSLYTGELFF
TGCGCCAGCAGTCTCTACACCGGGGAGCTGTTTTTT
>few|NA|TRBV7-9|TRBJ1-1
CASSSSRYTEAFF
TGTGCCAGCAGCTCATCTCGGTACACTGAAGCTTTCTTT
>NA|NA|TRBV10-1|TRBJ1-1
CASREQGNTEAFF
TGCGCCAGCAGGGAACAGGGGAACACTGAAGCTTTCTTT
>NA|TRBD2|TRBV7-2|TRBJ2-7
CASSSLAGGTYEQYF
TGTGCCAGCAGCTCACTAGCGGGAGGGACCTACGAGCAGTACTTC